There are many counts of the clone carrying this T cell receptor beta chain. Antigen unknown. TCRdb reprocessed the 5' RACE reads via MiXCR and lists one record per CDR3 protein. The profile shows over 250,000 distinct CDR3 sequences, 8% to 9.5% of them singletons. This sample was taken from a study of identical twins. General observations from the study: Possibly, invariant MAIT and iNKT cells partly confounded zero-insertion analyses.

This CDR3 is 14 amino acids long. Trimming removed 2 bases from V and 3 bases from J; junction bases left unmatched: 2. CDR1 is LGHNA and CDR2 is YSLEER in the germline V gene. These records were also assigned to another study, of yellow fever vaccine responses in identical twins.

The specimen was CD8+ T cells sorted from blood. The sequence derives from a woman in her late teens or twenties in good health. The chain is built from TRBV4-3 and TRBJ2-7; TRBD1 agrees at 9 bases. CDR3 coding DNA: TGCGCCAGCAGCCAAACGGGACAGGGCTACGAGCAGTACTTC. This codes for CASSQTGQGYEQYF.